A single sample is the source of the 8 T cell receptor beta chains below, sequenced in a study of T cells in Graves' hyperthyroidism and ophthalmopathy. It was RNA transcripts that yielded the amplified TCR beta CDR3 regions. Using the HTBI primer set, a first-round RT-PCR was run on the TCR CDR3. TCRdb used MiXCR to reprocess the multiplex PCR reads, holding one entry per CDR3 protein. This sample has under 400,000 distinct CDR3 sequences; roughly 15% occur once, and the top ten carry 33%. Sequencing was performed on blood. The receptors stem from a man aged 30-40 years with Graves' hyperthyroidism.

The sample holds a few counts of this clonotype. This could be a read error, since a much larger clone is one nucleotide away. J is TRBJ2-7 and V is TRBV2, with D uncertain. Germline loops: CDR1 SNHLY, CDR2 FYNNEI. The length of the CDR3 is 13 residues. Trimming removed 0 bases from V and 5 bases from J, with 8 bases in between. This CDR3 reads CASSEAAGHEQYF. CDR3 nucleotides: TGTGCCAGCAGTGAAGCCGCAGGACACGAGCAGTACTTC.

This clonotype was counted ten times or more. The genes are TRBV11-2 and TRBJ2-3; TRBD2 matches at 7 bases. Germline V gives CDR1 SGHAT, CDR2 FQNNGV. This CDR3 comprises 16 residues. Trimming removed 5 bases from V and 0 bases from J; junction bases left unmatched: 8. The CDR3 sequence is CASSRLGAGSTDTQYF. The CDR3 DNA sequence: TGTGCCAGCAGCCGATTGGGAGCGGGAAGCACAGATACGCAGTATTTT.

This clonotype was found a few times. A clone one base away is much larger, so this may be a read error. The V gene is TRBV12-3 or TRBV12-4, the J gene TRBJ2-7; 13 nucleotides line up with TRBD2. Trimming took 6 bases from V and 3 from J; bases not matched to a gene: 5. CDR3 size: 15 residues. CDR3 residues: CASSHRLAGGYEQYF. In DNA, the CDR3 is TGTGCCAGCAGCCACCGACTAGCGGGAGGCTACGAGCAGTACTTC.

Only a few counts were recorded for this clonotype. The V call is TRBV27, the J call TRBJ2-5, with 8 bases aligning to TRBD1. The V gene end was trimmed by 2 bases and the J gene end by 5 bases; junction bases not matched to a gene: 7. Germline CDR1 and CDR2: MNHEY and SMNVEV (reference sequence). CDR3 length: 15 residues. CDR3 nucleotide sequence: TGTGCCAGCAGTTTAGTAGGACAGGGTTGGGAGACCCAGTACTTC. Translating it yields CASSLVGQGWETQYF.

CDR3 loop: CASSQAGQNYEQYF. The CDR3 bases are TGCGCCAGCAGCCAAGCCGGGCAGAACTACGAGCAGTACTTC. The J gene is TRBJ2-7, the V gene TRBV4-1, with no clear D. Between the trimmed V and J ends, which lost 1 base and 3 bases, there was a span of 10 bases. CDR3 length: 14 amino acids. Per germline, CDR1 MGHRA and CDR2 YSYEKL.

Ten or more counts support this clonotype. This chain uses TRBV28 with TRBJ1-1; D is undetermined. CDR1 is MDHEN, CDR2 SYDVKM, per germline. The CDR3 sequence is 13 residues long. Trimming stripped 8 bases from V and 7 bases from J, with 17 bases between. The CDR3 sequence is CASRFTPADEAFF. The CDR3 nucleotides read TGTGCCAGCCGATTTACTCCCGCGGATGAAGCTTTCTTT. Based on the CDR3 plus reference TRBV28 and TRBJ1-1, the full variable domain is DVKVTQSSRYLVKRTGEKVFLECVQDMDHENMFWYRQDPGLGLRLIYFSYDVKMKEKGDIPEGYSVSREKKERFSLILESASTNQTSMYLCASRFTPADEAFFGQGTRLTVV.

This chain joins TRBV15 and TRBJ1-2; maybe TRBD1 (5 bases). V was trimmed by 1 base and J by 4 bases, leaving 10 bases between them. Per germline, CDR1 LNHNV and CDR2 YYDKDF (reference sequence). The CDR3 consists of 14 residues. CDR3 nucleotide sequence: TGTGCCACCAGCAGAGCTACAGGAACCTATGGCTACACCTTC. This translates into CATSRATGTYGYTF.

This clonotype has just a few counts. The V and J genes are TRBV6-5 and TRBJ2-6, with D possibly called TRBD1 or TRBD2 (5 bases each). V dropped 5 bases and J dropped 2 bases, with 19 bases sitting between them. This CDR3 region has 18 residues. Germline CDR1 MNHEY, CDR2 SVGAGI. The CDR3 reads CASSLLGPLSPGANVLTF. In DNA form, the CDR3 reads TGTGCCAGCAGTCTATTGGGACCTTTAAGCCCTGGGGCCAACGTCCTGACTTTC.